These 17 T cell receptor beta chains originate from one sample sequenced in a study of cytotoxic CD8 clonotypes in ibrutinib-treated CLL. The method was immunoSEQ multiplex PCR; TCRdb's version includes in-frame clones alone and lacks a portion of them. The sample has tens of thousands of clones, around four fifths seen once; the top ten hold roughly 20%. Here the sequenced sample was PBMCs, taken after 24 months of ibrutinib treatment. The receptors come from a human donor with chronic lymphocytic leukemia.

V is TRBV5-1 and J is TRBJ2-3, with 8 bases fitting TRBD2. The CDR3 is made up of 19 amino acids. V gave up 4 bases and J gave up 2 bases; unmatched junction bases: 18. The germline V gene has CDR1 SGHRS and CDR2 YFSETQ. The CDR3 spells CASSLARGGAGEITDTQYF. The CDR3 nucleotides are TGCGCCAGCAGCCTGGCCCGTGGGGGAGCGGGAGAGATCACAGATACGCAGTATTTT.

In its sample, this clone was seen a few times. This sequence joins TRBV4-1 and TRBJ2-2; 10 bases agree with TRBD2. This CDR3 comprises 19 residues. V lost 0 bases and J lost 5; bases outside the gene matches: 12. In germline, CDR1 is MGHRA, CDR2 YSYEKL. The CDR3 here is CASSQEFDLAGVWTGELFF. As DNA, the CDR3 is TGCGCCAGCAGCCAAGAATTCGACCTAGCGGGAGTCTGGACCGGGGAGCTGTTTTTT.

The table lists this clone with a few counts. This chain joins TRBV7-9 and TRBJ1-1, with unresolved D. Germline V gene sequence: CDR1 SEHNR, CDR2 FQNEAQ (reference sequence). V lost 6 bases, J lost 5 bases, and 10 bases lay in between. The CDR3 is 12 amino acids. This chain's CDR3 is CASSPLSTEAFF. The DNA for the CDR3 is TGTGCCAGCAGTCCACTGTCGACTGAAGCTTTCTTT.

This clone appeared a single time. The chain joins TRBV19 to TRBJ2-3; possibly TRBD2 for D (5 bases). The CDR3 has 14 amino acids. The germline V and J ends were trimmed by 8 bases and 0 bases, with 12 bases remaining between them. Germline V CDR1 and CDR2: LNHDA, SQIVND (reference sequence). CDR3 DNA sequence: TGTGCCAGTGGGTTCGGCGGGAGCACAGATACGCAGTATTTT. Protein sequence: CASGFGGSTDTQYF.

This chain links TRBV4-3 with TRBJ1-2; D call uncertain. Germline lookup yields CDR1 LGHNA and CDR2 YSLEER. This CDR3 spans 16 amino acids. The ends were cut back, 0 bases at V and 4 bases at J, with 15 bases in the middle. The chain's CDR3 is CASSQDRGDGFYGYTF. DNA for the CDR3: TGCGCCAGCAGCCAAGATCGGGGTGACGGCTTCTATGGCTACACCTTC.

The rearrangement uses TRBV7-8 and TRBJ2-1; D may be TRBD1 or TRBD2 (7 bases each). The length of the CDR3 is 13 residues. V lost 11 bases and J lost 10, with 21 bases in between. Germline CDR1 reads SGHVS; CDR2 reads FQNEAQ. As DNA, the CDR3 is TGTGCCGGGGGGAGGGGGCCTAGCAGCGAGCAGTTCTTC. As protein: CAGGRGPSSEQFF.

This rearrangement joins TRBV6-6 to TRBJ2-5; D is uncertain. Germline V gives CDR1 MNHNY, CDR2 SVGAGI (reference sequence). This CDR3 region has 15 residues. Trimming shortened V by 6 bases and J by 5 bases, and 19 bases separated the two germline ends. DNA for the CDR3: TGTGCCAGCAGGACCTCACTCACCGGCCCGGAGACCCAGTACTTC. Translation: CASRTSLTGPETQYF.

The V and J genes are TRBV14 and TRBJ2-2; TRBD1 or TRBD2 may be the D gene (5 bases each). The V end lost 2 bases, the J end lost 10 bases, and 14 bases lay between the germline ends. CDR1 SGHDN and CDR2 FVKESK come from the germline V gene. The CDR3 spans 14 residues. The CDR3 nucleotides are TGTGCCAGCAGCCAACGGGGTGGGGCTATGGAGCTGTTTTTT. It codes for CASSQRGGAMELFF. Variable domain in full (rest from reference TRBV14 and TRBJ2-2): EAGVTQFPSHSVIEKGQTVTLRCDPISGHDNLYWYRRVMGKEIKFLLHFVKESKQDESGMPNNRFLAERTGGTYSTLKVQPAELEDSGVYFCASSQRGGAMELFFGEGSRLTVL.

The CDR3 DNA sequence: TGTGCCAGCAGTGAATCGGGGCTTGGCAATCAGCCCCAGCATTTT. The encoded protein is CASSESGLGNQPQHF. V and J are TRBV2 and TRBJ1-5, with a possible D match to TRBD1 (5 bases). Trimming pared 2 bases from V and 2 bases from J, leaving 10 bases between. The CDR3 is 15 residues long. The germline V gene has CDR1 SNHLY and CDR2 FYNNEI. Filled out from reference TRBV2 and TRBJ1-5, the complete variable domain reads EPEVTQTPSHQVTQMGQEVILRCVPISNHLYFYWYRQILGQKVEFLVSFYNNEISEKSEIFDDQFSVERPDGSNFTLKIRSTKLEDSAMYFCASSESGLGNQPQHFGDGTRLSIL.

The chain combines TRBV6-1 with TRBJ2-1; D perhaps matches TRBD1 (5 bases). V was cut by 8 bases and J by 6 bases, with 8 bases left in between. CDR3 length: 11 residues. Germline V CDR1 and CDR2: MNHNS, SASEGT. CDR3 loop: CASWGSNEQFF. CDR3 nucleotide sequence: TGTGCCAGCTGGGGCAGCAATGAGCAGTTCTTC.

The V call is TRBV6-1, the J call TRBJ2-3; 10 nucleotides line up with TRBD1. The CDR3 is 15 residues long. Germline lookup yields CDR1 MNHNS and CDR2 SASEGT. The ends lost 7 bases at V and 2 bases at J; junction bases unmatched: 6. CDR3 loop: CASTQTGGNTDTQYF. The DNA of the CDR3 is TGTGCCAGCACCCAGACAGGGGGCAACACAGATACGCAGTATTTT.

This clone was seen more than once but under ten times. This chain connects TRBV19 to TRBJ1-1, with TRBD1 matching over 7 bases. The CDR3 is 15 amino acids. V dropped 8 bases and J dropped 0; count of bases not matched to a gene: 9. Germline CDR1 is LNHDA and CDR2 is SQIVND (reference sequence). Here the CDR3 reads CASPPAGTVNTEAFF. As DNA, the CDR3 is TGTGCCAGTCCCCCCGCCGGGACAGTGAACACTGAAGCTTTCTTT.

The chain joins TRBV6-6 to TRBJ2-3; 8 positions match TRBD1. From germline, CDR1 is MNHNY and CDR2 SVGAGI (reference sequence). With 7 bases clipped from V and 4 bases from J, the junction kept 4 bases outside the gene matches. The CDR3 is 13 amino acids. In DNA, the CDR3 is TGTGCCAGCACCCCACAGGGGGCAGATACGCAGTATTTT. Its translation: CASTPQGADTQYF.

The chain uses TRBV10-1 and TRBJ2-6, with 7 bases identical to TRBD1. Germline V gene sequence: CDR1 WNHNN, CDR2 SYGVQD (reference sequence). Trimming at V came to 6 bases and at J to 2 bases, leaving 7 bases not matched to a gene. The length of the CDR3 is 16 residues. For the CDR3, the DNA is TGCGCCAGCAGCTCGCCAGGGGGTGCTGGGGCCAACGTCCTGACTTTC. It encodes CASSSPGGAGANVLTF.

CDR3 loop: CSVSQGMNTEAFF. CDR3 in DNA: TGCAGCGTTTCACAGGGCATGAACACTGAAGCTTTCTTT. The rearrangement uses TRBV29-1 and TRBJ1-1, with D perhaps matching TRBD1 (6 bases). Germline CDR1 SQVTM, CDR2 ANQGSEA. The CDR3 loop spans 13 amino acids. Trimming removed 5 bases at V and 0 bases at J, with 10 bases between.

CDR3 region: CASTLRAEANTGELFF. The CDR3 DNA reads TGTGCCAGCACCCTTAGAGCGGAGGCGAACACCGGGGAGCTGTTTTTT. The V call is TRBV9, the J call TRBJ2-2, with D perhaps matching TRBD2 (5 bases). Germline lookup yields CDR1 SGDLS and CDR2 YYNGEE. The CDR3 totals 16 residues. Trimming pared 6 bases from V and 0 bases from J, leaving 15 bases between.

A single count supports this clone. V usage is TRBV28 and J usage is TRBJ2-3; the match to TRBD2 covers 10 bases. Trimming took 5 bases from V and 5 from J; bases not matched to a gene: 7. Germline V gene data show CDR1 as MDHEN and CDR2 as SYDVKM. CDR3 length: 15 residues. For the CDR3, the DNA is TGTGCCAGCAGTAAAGCGGGAGGGCCGGGAGATACGCAGTATTTT. This codes for CASSKAGGPGDTQYF.